The 30 T cell receptor beta chains given below trace back to one sample, sequenced in a study of blood T cell repertoires in COVID-19. Assay used: immunoSEQ multiplex PCR; TCRdb lists only in-frame clones, some missing. The sample holds over 140,000 clones; about 82% are singletons and the top ten take approximately 5%. Sequenced sample: peripheral blood. These receptors came from a woman older than 75 with active or convalescent COVID-19.

This chain uses TRBV28 with TRBJ1-1, with 7 bases matching TRBD1. CDR1 is MDHEN and CDR2 is SYDVKM in the germline V gene. The CDR3 runs 14 residues. V shed 6 bases and J 14 bases; nucleotides not matched to a gene: 18. The CDR3 DNA sequence: TGTGCCAGCAGCACGACCCCCCCTGACAGGGTGTGCTTCTTT. Translating gives CASSTTPPDRVCFF.

The CDR3 coding sequence is TGCAGTGCTAGTACCAGCTCTGGAAACACCATATATTTT. This translates into CSASTSSGNTIYF. The chain uses TRBV20-1 and TRBJ1-3, with D unclear. This CDR3 comprises 13 residues. CDR1 and CDR2 (germline): DFQATT, SNEGSKA (reference sequence). Trimming shortened V by 3 bases and J by 0 bases, and 6 bases separated the two germline ends.

This clone was seen a handful of times. The gene calls are TRBV18 and TRBJ2-7; a possible D gene is TRBD2 (6 bases). The CDR3 totals 12 residues. Germline lookup yields CDR1 KGHSH and CDR2 LQKENI. Trimming pared 3 bases from V and 5 bases from J, leaving 8 bases between. The CDR3 bases are TGTGCCAGCTCACCCTCGGGGGACGAGCAGTACTTC. It yields the protein CASSPSGDEQYF.

This chain links TRBV11-2 with TRBJ1-2; TRBD1 agrees at 10 bases. The CDR3 has 15 residues. J lost 5 bases, V lost 5 bases, and 8 bases had no gene match. The germline CDR1 and CDR2 sequences are SGHAT and FQNNGV. The CDR3 nucleotides read TGTGCCAGCAGCCCGAGGACAGGGGGAATGTATGGCTACACCTTC. It is translated as CASSPRTGGMYGYTF.

The genes are TRBV27 and TRBJ2-2; 11 bases agree with TRBD1. Germline CDR1 and CDR2: MNHEY and SMNVEV (reference sequence). J was trimmed by 5 bases and V by 5 bases; bases with no gene match: 7. CDR3 size: 16 residues. CDR3 in DNA: TGTGCCAGCAGTAGGGGGGACAGGGGGTTGACCGGGGAGCTGTTTTTT. Its translation: CASSRGDRGLTGELFF.

The chain employs TRBV6-5 and TRBJ1-1, with TRBD1 identical over 9 bases. Trimming cost V 6 bases and J 5 bases; bases outside gene matches: 7. The CDR3 is 14 amino acids. Germline assignment: CDR1 MNHEY and CDR2 SVGAGI. CDR3 coding DNA: TGTGCCAGCAGAGTACAGGGGGCAAGGACTGAAGCTTTCTTT. Its translation: CASRVQGARTEAFF.

This chain joins TRBV7-2 and TRBJ1-5; 7 bases match TRBD1. The CDR3 has 15 residues. Germline V gene sequence: CDR1 SGHTA, CDR2 FQGNSA. The ends lost 5 bases at V and 0 bases at J; junction bases unmatched: 4. DNA for the CDR3: TGTGCCAGCAGCCCACAGGGGCGTAGCAATCAGCCCCAGCATTTT. Residues: CASSPQGRSNQPQHF.

The chain links TRBV4-1 to TRBJ1-2; D remains unclear. The CDR3 consists of 14 residues. Germline values: CDR1 MGHRA, CDR2 YSYEKL. V lost 4 bases and J lost 8, with 17 bases in between. The CDR3 sequence: CASSLLGSEKGYTF. CDR3 DNA sequence: TGCGCCAGCAGCCTATTGGGCTCCGAGAAGGGCTACACCTTC.

A single count supports this clone. The V and J genes are TRBV2 and TRBJ2-7; 8 nucleotides agree with TRBD1. The CDR3 has 13 amino acids. Germline values: CDR1 SNHLY, CDR2 FYNNEI. With V trimmed by 4 bases and J by 5 bases, 4 bases remained unmatched. The CDR3 DNA is TGTGCCAGCAGTGGGACAGGGTGGGACGAGCAGTACTTC. Its translation: CASSGTGWDEQYF.

The genes are TRBV5-8 and TRBJ2-2; D unclear. Germline CDR1 reads SGHTS; CDR2 reads YDEGEE. Trimming left V 2 bases short and J 6 bases short, with 11 bases between. The CDR3 consists of 14 residues. The CDR3 DNA sequence: TGTGCCAGCAGCTTTCAGTCTTTGCCCGGGGAGCTGTTTTTT. This sequence encodes CASSFQSLPGELFF.

This sequence joins TRBV19 and TRBJ1-6; maybe TRBD1 (6 bases). The V gene's germline CDR1 is LNHDA and CDR2 SQIVND (reference sequence). The CDR3 length is 14 residues. V shed 6 bases and J shed 6 bases, with 12 bases lying between them. CDR3 in amino acids: CASRTGTSNSPLHF. CDR3 DNA: TGTGCCAGTAGGACCGGGACAAGTAATTCACCCCTCCACTTT.

The DNA for the CDR3 is TGTGCCTGGAGCAGGCAGAGATATGGCTACACCTTC. Amino acids: CAWSRQRYGYTF. The V gene is TRBV30, the J gene TRBJ1-2, with D unclear. The CDR3 consists of 12 residues. V lost 3 bases and J lost 5, with 10 bases in between. The germline gives CDR1 GTSNPN, CDR2 SVGIG (reference sequence).

This sequence joins TRBV2 and TRBJ2-3; D is ambiguous. The germline CDR1 and CDR2 sequences are SNHLY and FYNNEI. The CDR3 length is 13 residues. V was shortened by 8 bases and J by 3 bases, with 12 bases between the two germline ends. CDR3 amino acids: CASQNERTDTQYF. Written as DNA, the CDR3 is TGTGCCAGCCAGAACGAGCGTACAGATACGCAGTATTTT.

J is TRBJ1-4 and V is TRBV12-3 or TRBV12-4, with TRBD1 as a possible D gene (6 bases). The CDR3 sequence is 13 residues long. Trimming took off 5 bases at V and 8 bases at J, with 12 bases between the two ends. Written as DNA, the CDR3 is TGTGCCAGCAGTGGGGGCGCTGGGGAAAAACTGTTTTTT. Translation: CASSGGAGEKLFF.

The chain has TRBV4-1 and TRBJ2-1; weak D call: TRBD2 (7 bases). The CDR3 runs to 15 residues. The V end was cut by 1 base, the J end by 9 bases, with 16 bases between. The V gene's germline CDR1 is MGHRA and CDR2 YSYEKL. The CDR3 DNA sequence: TGCGCCAGCAGCCAAGTCGAGGGGGGGCTTCTTGAGCAGTTCTTC. This translates into CASSQVEGGLLEQFF.

V is TRBV7-9 and J is TRBJ1-2; 7 positions match TRBD1. CDR3 size: 13 residues. V dropped 3 bases and J dropped 4; count of bases not matched to a gene: 2. Germline V gene lookup returns CDR1 SEHNR and CDR2 FQNEAQ (reference sequence). This chain's CDR3 is CASSFDRAYGYTF. The CDR3, as DNA: TGTGCCAGCAGCTTCGACAGGGCCTATGGCTACACCTTC. The full variable domain, rest sourced from reference TRBV7-9 and TRBJ1-2, is DTGVSQNPRHKITKRGQNVTFRCDPISEHNRLYWYRQTLGQGPEFLTYFQNEAQLEKSRLLSDRFSAERPKGSFSTLEIQRTEQGDSAMYLCASSFDRAYGYTFGSGTRLTVV.

The CDR3: CASSQSQGKAFF. CDR3 nucleotide sequence: TGCGCCAGCAGCCAATCACAGGGTAAAGCTTTCTTT. The V gene is TRBV4-1, the J gene TRBJ1-1; weak D call: TRBD1 (6 bases). This CDR3 spans 12 amino acids. Per germline, CDR1 MGHRA and CDR2 YSYEKL. V lost 2 bases to trimming and J lost 9 bases, with 10 bases between them.

This clone was detected once. The chain joins TRBV4-1 to TRBJ1-1; 10 bases match TRBD1. After removal of 6 bases from V and 4 bases from J, the junction contained 8 bases not matched to a gene. The germline V gene has CDR1 MGHRA and CDR2 YSYEKL. The CDR3 sequence is 15 residues long. CDR3 sequence reads: CASRDRDRGGTEAFF. CDR3 nucleotides: TGCGCCAGCAGGGACCGGGACAGGGGCGGCACTGAAGCTTTCTTT.

The chain has TRBV11-1 and TRBJ2-1, with 11 bases matching TRBD2. CDR1 SGHAT and CDR2 FQDESV come from the germline V gene (reference sequence). The CDR3 is 16 residues long. J lost 7 bases, V lost 6 bases, and 11 bases had no gene match. CDR3 DNA sequence: TGTGCCAGCAGACCGTCCGTAGCGGGGGGGCTGAATGAGCAGTTCTTC. Amino acids: CASRPSVAGGLNEQFF.

CDR3 loop: CASSPAMTGGNTEAFF. The CDR3 DNA is TGTGCCAGCTCACCCGCCATGACAGGGGGCAACACTGAAGCTTTCTTT. The J gene is TRBJ1-1, the V gene TRBV18; 10 nucleotides match TRBD1. This CDR3 is 16 amino acids long. Trimming removed 3 bases from V and 2 bases from J; junction bases left unmatched: 6. Germline V gene sequence: CDR1 KGHSH, CDR2 LQKENI.

The gene calls are TRBV2 and TRBJ1-6, with 11 bases fitting TRBD1. The length of the CDR3 is 15 residues. V shed 6 bases and J 10 bases; nucleotides not matched to a gene: 8. CDR1 SNHLY and CDR2 FYNNEI come from the germline V gene. Here the CDR3 reads CASRGGQGAISPLHF. Here the CDR3 DNA reads TGTGCCAGCAGGGGAGGACAGGGGGCTATCTCACCCCTCCACTTT.

V usage is TRBV27 and J usage is TRBJ2-5; 7 bases map to TRBD2. V dropped 8 bases and J dropped 2; count of bases not matched to a gene: 11. CDR3 size: 15 residues. Germline loops: CDR1 MNHEY, CDR2 SMNVEV (reference sequence). DNA of the CDR3: TGTGCCAGCGCCCTGACTAGCCTTCCACAAGAGACCCAGTACTTC. Its translation: CASALTSLPQETQYF.

This chain connects TRBV2 to TRBJ2-2, with D possibly matching TRBD1 (6 bases). The CDR3 is 14 residues long. Trimming left V 8 bases short and J 3 bases short, with 13 bases between. Germline lookup yields CDR1 SNHLY and CDR2 FYNNEI. The CDR3 spells CASGGQRDTGELFF. The CDR3 DNA follows: TGTGCCAGCGGGGGACAACGAGACACCGGGGAGCTGTTTTTT.

This clone was seen a handful of times. The chain couples TRBV28 to TRBJ2-2; 8 bases map to TRBD2. CDR3 length: 16 amino acids. Germline V gene sequence: CDR1 MDHEN, CDR2 SYDVKM. Trimming at V came to 9 bases and at J to 5 bases, leaving 14 bases not matched to a gene. The CDR3 here is CASAPGRALRTGELFF. DNA of the CDR3: TGTGCCAGTGCCCCCGGGAGGGCTCTTCGTACCGGGGAGCTGTTTTTT. Full variable domain (remainder filled in from reference TRBV28 and TRBJ2-2): DVKVTQSSRYLVKRTGEKVFLECVQDMDHENMFWYRQDPGLGLRLIYFSYDVKMKEKGDIPEGYSVSREKKERFSLILESASTNQTSMYLCASAPGRALRTGELFFGEGSRLTVL.

J is TRBJ1-5 and V is TRBV19; TRBD1 matches at 9 bases. The trim removed 7 bases at V and 5 bases at J, leaving 12 bases unmatched. Germline V CDR1 and CDR2: LNHDA, SQIVND (reference sequence). The CDR3 covers 16 residues. The CDR3 loop reads CASTAGTGISHQPQHF. The DNA for the CDR3 is TGTGCCAGTACTGCCGGGACAGGGATTTCCCATCAGCCCCAGCATTTT.

V usage is TRBV24-1 and J usage is TRBJ2-5; 12 nucleotides line up with TRBD2. The length of the CDR3 is 15 residues. V was pared by 9 bases and J by 4 bases, with 8 bases of the junction left unmatched. Germline loops: CDR1 KGHDR, CDR2 SFDVKD. Here the CDR3 reads CATGLTSGGSETQYF. As DNA, the CDR3 is TGTGCCACCGGTCTCACTAGCGGGGGGTCAGAGACCCAGTACTTC.

V and J are TRBV5-1 and TRBJ1-1, with a tentative D call TRBD1 (5 bases). The CDR3 runs to 13 residues. Trimming cost V 3 bases and J 3 bases, with 9 bases left between them. Looked up from germline, CDR1 is SGHRS and CDR2 is YFSETQ. The CDR3: CASSWGGYTEAFF. In DNA form, the CDR3 reads TGCGCCAGCAGCTGGGGGGGTTACACTGAAGCTTTCTTT.

V is TRBV18 and J is TRBJ1-6, with D perhaps matching TRBD1 (5 bases). From germline, CDR1 is KGHSH and CDR2 LQKENI. CDR3 length equals 14 residues. The V and J ends lost 5 bases and 8 bases respectively, with 13 bases between them. CDR3: CASSSLGQDSPLHF. CDR3 nucleotides: TGTGCCAGCTCATCACTGGGGCAAGATTCACCCCTCCACTTT.

This clone was picked up one time. The rearrangement links TRBV30 to TRBJ1-5; D gene uncertain. The CDR3 spans 14 residues. The germline CDR1 and CDR2 sequences are GTSNPN and SVGIG (reference sequence). The germline V and J ends were trimmed by 3 bases and 2 bases, with 11 bases remaining between them. The CDR3 loop reads CAWSLGQGNQPQHF. CDR3 nucleotide sequence: TGTGCCTGGAGCCTTGGGCAGGGCAATCAGCCCCAGCATTTT.

The V gene is TRBV2, the J gene TRBJ1-6; TRBD1 is a possible D gene (5 bases). Germline V gene lookup returns CDR1 SNHLY and CDR2 FYNNEI. Trimming cost V 5 bases and J 14 bases, with 22 bases left between them. The CDR3 covers 15 residues. CDR3 bases: TGTGCCAGCAGTCTCCGGGGGGTTGAGTTTGTGGCCCTCCACTTT. It translates to CASSLRGVEFVALHF.